Included here is one T cell receptor (beta chain) sequence, with context. Its specificity is not known. The data were taken from a study of cytotoxic CD8 clonotypes in ibrutinib-treated CLL. Produced via immunoSEQ multiplex PCR; TCRdb's table is partial and in-frame only. The sample includes 300,000 or so clones, around 66% seen only once; the top ten take roughly 6.3%. Points from the study as a whole: Sustained-remission and progressing patients were not sampled at matched times. Clonality climbed at ibrutinib response, then dropped toward baseline at progression. Contraction or stability on treatment characterized the public clonotypes, which were uncommon.

Source: PBMCs, taken after 36 months of ibrutinib treatment. This sequence originates from a human donor with chronic lymphocytic leukemia.

In nucleotides, the CDR3 is TGTGCCAGCGAACAAGGGGGCAGGGACTATGGCTACACCTTC. Its translation: CASEQGGRDYGYTF. The rearrangement uses TRBV28 and TRBJ1-2; 7 nucleotides match TRBD1. Trimming removed 8 bases from V and 3 bases from J; junction bases left unmatched: 9. Germline V gives CDR1 MDHEN, CDR2 SYDVKM. CDR3 length: 14 residues.